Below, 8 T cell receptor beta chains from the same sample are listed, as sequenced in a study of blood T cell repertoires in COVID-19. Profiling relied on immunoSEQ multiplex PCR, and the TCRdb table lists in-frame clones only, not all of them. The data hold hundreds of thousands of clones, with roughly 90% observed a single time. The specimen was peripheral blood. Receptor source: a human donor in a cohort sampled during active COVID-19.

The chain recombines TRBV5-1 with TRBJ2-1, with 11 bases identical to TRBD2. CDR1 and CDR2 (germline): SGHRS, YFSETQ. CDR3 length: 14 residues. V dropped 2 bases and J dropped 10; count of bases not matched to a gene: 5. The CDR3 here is CASSFRLAGGEQFF. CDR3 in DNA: TGCGCCAGCAGCTTCCGGCTAGCGGGAGGAGAGCAGTTCTTC. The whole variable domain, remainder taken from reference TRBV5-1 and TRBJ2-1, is KAGVTQTPRYLIKTRGQQVTLSCSPISGHRSVSWYQQTPGQGLQFLFEYFSETQRNKGNFPGRFSGRQFSNSRSEMNVSTLELGDSALYLCASSFRLAGGEQFFGPGTRLTVL.

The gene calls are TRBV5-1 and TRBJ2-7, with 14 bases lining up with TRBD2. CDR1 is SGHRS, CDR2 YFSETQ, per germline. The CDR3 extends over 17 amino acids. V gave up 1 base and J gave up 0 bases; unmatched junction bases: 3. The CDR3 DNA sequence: TGCGCCAGCAGCTTGAGACTAGCGGGGGGGACCTCCTACGAGCAGTACTTC. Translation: CASSLRLAGGTSYEQYF. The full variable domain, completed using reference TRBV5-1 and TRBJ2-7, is KAGVTQTPRYLIKTRGQQVTLSCSPISGHRSVSWYQQTPGQGLQFLFEYFSETQRNKGNFPGRFSGRQFSNSRSEMNVSTLELGDSALYLCASSLRLAGGTSYEQYFGPGTRLTVT.

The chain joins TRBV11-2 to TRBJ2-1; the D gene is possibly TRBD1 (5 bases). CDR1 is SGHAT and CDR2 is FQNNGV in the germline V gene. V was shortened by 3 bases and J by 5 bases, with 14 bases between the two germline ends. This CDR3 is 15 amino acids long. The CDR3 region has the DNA TGTGCCAGCAGCTTCACAGGCCTTCACGACAATGAGCAGTTCTTC. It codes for CASSFTGLHDNEQFF.

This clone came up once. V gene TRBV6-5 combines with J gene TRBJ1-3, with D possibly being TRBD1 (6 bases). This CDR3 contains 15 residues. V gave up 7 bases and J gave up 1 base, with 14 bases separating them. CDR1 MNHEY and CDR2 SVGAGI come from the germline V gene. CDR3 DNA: TGTGCCAGCACGGCAGGGGAGTTGTCTGGAAACACCATATATTTT. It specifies CASTAGELSGNTIYF.

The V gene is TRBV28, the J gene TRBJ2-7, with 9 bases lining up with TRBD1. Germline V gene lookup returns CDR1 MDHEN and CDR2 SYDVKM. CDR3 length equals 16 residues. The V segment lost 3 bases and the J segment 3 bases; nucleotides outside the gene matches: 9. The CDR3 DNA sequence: TGTGCCAGCAGTTTTCAAGAGACAGGGGGTTACTACGAGCAGTACTTC. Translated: CASSFQETGGYYEQYF.

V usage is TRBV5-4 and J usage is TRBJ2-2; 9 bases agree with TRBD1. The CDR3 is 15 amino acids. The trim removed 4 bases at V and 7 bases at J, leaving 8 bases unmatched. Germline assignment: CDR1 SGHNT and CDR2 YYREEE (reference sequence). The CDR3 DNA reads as TGTGCCAGCAGCATTGGACAGGGGCCCCTCGGGGAGCTGTTTTTT. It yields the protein CASSIGQGPLGELFF.

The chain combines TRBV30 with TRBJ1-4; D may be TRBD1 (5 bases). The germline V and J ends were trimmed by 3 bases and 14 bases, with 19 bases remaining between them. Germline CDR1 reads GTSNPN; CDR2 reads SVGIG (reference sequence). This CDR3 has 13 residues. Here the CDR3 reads CAWSTSDTLELFF. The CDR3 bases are TGTGCCTGGAGCACCTCGGACACTCTCGAGCTGTTTTTT.

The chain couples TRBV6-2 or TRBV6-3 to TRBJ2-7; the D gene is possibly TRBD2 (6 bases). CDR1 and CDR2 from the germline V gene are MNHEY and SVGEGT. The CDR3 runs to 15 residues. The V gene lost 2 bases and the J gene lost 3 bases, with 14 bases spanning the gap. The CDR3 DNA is TGTGCCAGCAGTTACCCGGAGCGGGCGGTCTACGAGCAGTACTTC. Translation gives CASSYPERAVYEQYF.